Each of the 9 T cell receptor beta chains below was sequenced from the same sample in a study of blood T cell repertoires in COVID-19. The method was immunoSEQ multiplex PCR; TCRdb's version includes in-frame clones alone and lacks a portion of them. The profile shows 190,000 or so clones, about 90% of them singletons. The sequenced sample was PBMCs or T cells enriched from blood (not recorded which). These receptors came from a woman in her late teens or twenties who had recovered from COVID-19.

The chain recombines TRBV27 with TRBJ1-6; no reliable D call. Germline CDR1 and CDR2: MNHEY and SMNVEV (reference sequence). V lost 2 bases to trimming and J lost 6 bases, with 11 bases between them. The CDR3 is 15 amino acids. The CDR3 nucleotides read TGTGCCAGCAGTTTAAACCCTTGGGCTAATTCACCCCTCCACTTT. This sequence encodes CASSLNPWANSPLHF.

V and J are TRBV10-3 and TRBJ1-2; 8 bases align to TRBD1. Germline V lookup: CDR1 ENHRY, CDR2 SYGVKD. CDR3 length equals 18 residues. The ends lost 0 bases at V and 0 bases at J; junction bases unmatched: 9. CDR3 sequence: CAISESNRGATANYGYTF. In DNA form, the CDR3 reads TGTGCCATCAGTGAGTCGAACAGGGGGGCTACTGCTAACTATGGCTACACCTTC.

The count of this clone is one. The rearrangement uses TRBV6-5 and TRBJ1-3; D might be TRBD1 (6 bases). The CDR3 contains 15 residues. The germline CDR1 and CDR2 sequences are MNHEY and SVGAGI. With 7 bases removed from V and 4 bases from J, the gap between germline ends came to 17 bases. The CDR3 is CASTYRATGGNTIYF. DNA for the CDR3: TGTGCCAGCACCTACAGGGCAACAGGCGGAAACACCATATATTTT.

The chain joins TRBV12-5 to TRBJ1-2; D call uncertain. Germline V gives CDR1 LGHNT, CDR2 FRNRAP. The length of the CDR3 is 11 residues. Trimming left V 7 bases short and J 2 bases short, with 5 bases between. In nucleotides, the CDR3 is TGTGCTAGTGTTATAAACTATGGCTACACCTTC. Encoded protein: CASVINYGYTF. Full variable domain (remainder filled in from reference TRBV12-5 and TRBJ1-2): DARVTQTPRHKVTEMGQEVTMRCQPILGHNTVFWYRQTMMQGLELLAYFRNRAPLDDSGMPKDRFSAEMPDATLATLKIQPSEPRDSAVYFCASVINYGYTFGSGTRLTVV.

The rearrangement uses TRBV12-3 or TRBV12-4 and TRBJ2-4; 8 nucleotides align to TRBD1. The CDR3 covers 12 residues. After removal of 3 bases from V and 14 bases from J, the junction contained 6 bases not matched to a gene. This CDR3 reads CASSFYRGFEYF. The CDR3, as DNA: TGTGCCAGCAGTTTCTACAGGGGGTTCGAGTACTTC.

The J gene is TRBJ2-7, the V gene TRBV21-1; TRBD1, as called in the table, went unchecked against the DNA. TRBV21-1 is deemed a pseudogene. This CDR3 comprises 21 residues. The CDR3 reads CASSKPSIPRSVVGPSYEQYF. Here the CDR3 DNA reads TGTGCCAGCAGCAAACCGTCGATCCCTCGAAGTGTGGTGGGGCCTTCCTACGAGCAGTACTTC.

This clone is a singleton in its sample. The CDR3 sequence: CASSFWQGALYEQYF. The CDR3 coding sequence is TGTGCCAGCAGCTTCTGGCAGGGGGCGCTGTACGAGCAGTACTTC. The V and J genes are TRBV5-5 and TRBJ2-7, with 8 nucleotides matching TRBD1. This CDR3 is 15 amino acids long. Per germline, CDR1 SGHKS and CDR2 YYEKEE (reference sequence). With 2 bases clipped from V and 4 bases from J, the junction kept 8 bases outside the gene matches.

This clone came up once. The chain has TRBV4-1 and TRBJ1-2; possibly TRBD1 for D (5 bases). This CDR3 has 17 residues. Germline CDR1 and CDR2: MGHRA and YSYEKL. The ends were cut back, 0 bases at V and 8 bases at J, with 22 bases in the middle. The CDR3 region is CASSQDGGGRPRGGYTF. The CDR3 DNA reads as TGCGCCAGCAGCCAAGATGGGGGAGGACGCCCCCGTGGAGGCTACACCTTC.

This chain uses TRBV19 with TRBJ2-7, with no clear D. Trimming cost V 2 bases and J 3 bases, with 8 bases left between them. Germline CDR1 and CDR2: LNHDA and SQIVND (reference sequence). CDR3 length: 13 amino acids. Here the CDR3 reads CASSIYPGYEQYF. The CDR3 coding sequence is TGTGCCAGTAGTATATACCCCGGCTACGAGCAGTACTTC.